The T cell receptor (beta chain) under discussion was sequenced for a study of CD8+CD57+ T cells in acquired aplastic anemia. General study points: Patients did not significantly differ from controls in CD8+ Simpson's diversity. The study identified more than 25 CD8+ CDR3 sequences shared by patients and controls. Compared with total CD4+ and CD8+ cell pools, patient CD8+CD57+ cells were less diverse.

The TCR beta profiling, which covered VDJ combination and CDR3 sequence, was carried out using genomic DNA as the template. TCRdb reprocessed the reads with MiXCR, giving one entry per CDR3 protein. The data hold some 16,000 distinct CDR3 sequences, with less than 45% observed a single time. This clonotype was seen a few times. Its target is not known. The authors sequenced patients whose flow cytometry had shown CD8+CD57+ cell expansion. V trimming: 3 bases; J trimming: 4 bases; junction bases outside the gene matches: 5. This CDR3 is 14 amino acids long. Germline assignment: CDR1 DFQATT and CDR2 SNEGSKA (reference sequence).

The rearrangement links TRBV20-1 to TRBJ2-1, with TRBD2 matching over 8 bases. Specimen: CD8+CD57+ T cells sorted from PBMCs. Documented subset: bead-enriched CD8+CD57+ effector memory T cells from SAA patients. The receptor's source is a human donor with aplastic anemia. CDR3 bases: TGCAGTGCTAGTTCCGGGGGGGGTTACAATGAGCAGTTCTTC. This sequence encodes CSASSGGGYNEQFF.